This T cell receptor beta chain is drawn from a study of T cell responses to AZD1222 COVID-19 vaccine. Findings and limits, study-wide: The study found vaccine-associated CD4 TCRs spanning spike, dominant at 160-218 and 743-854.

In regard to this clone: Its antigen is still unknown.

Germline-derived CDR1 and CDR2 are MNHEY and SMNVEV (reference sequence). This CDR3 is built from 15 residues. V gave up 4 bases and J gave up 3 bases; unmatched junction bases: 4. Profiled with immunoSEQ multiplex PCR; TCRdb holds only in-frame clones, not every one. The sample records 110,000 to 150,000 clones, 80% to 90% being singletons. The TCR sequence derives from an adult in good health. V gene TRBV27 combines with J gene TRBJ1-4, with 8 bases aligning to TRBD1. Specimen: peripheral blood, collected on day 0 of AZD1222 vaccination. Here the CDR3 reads CASSSRTGSNEKLFF. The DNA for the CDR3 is TGTGCCAGCAGTTCCCGGACAGGGTCTAATGAAAAACTGTTTTTT.